These 8 T cell receptor beta chains share one sample of origin, sequenced in a study of T cell responses to AZD1222 COVID-19 vaccine. Produced via immunoSEQ multiplex PCR; TCRdb's table is partial and in-frame only. This table holds 150,000 to 200,000 clones, around 92% found once. The material sequenced was peripheral blood, taken 28 days after the second AZD1222 dose. The receptors were sampled from an adult who received the AZD1222 COVID-19 vaccine.

The rearrangement joins TRBV10-3 to TRBJ1-6, with D possibly TRBD1 on 6 matching bases. The ends were cut back, 6 bases at V and 8 bases at J, with 14 bases in the middle. The CDR3 runs to 14 residues. Germline V gene sequence: CDR1 ENHRY, CDR2 SYGVKD. As DNA, the CDR3 is TGTGCCATCAGCCCACAGGGTCGGGATTCACCCCTCCACTTT. This gives the protein CAISPQGRDSPLHF.

The CDR3, as DNA: TGTGCCAGCAGTACGCGACAGGGGAATGGCTACACCTTC. Translating it yields CASSTRQGNGYTF. J is TRBJ1-2 and V is TRBV12-3 or TRBV12-4; TRBD1 agrees at 8 bases. This CDR3 region has 13 residues. V lost 5 bases, J lost 6 bases, and 5 bases stayed unmatched.

V gene TRBV6-5 combines with J gene TRBJ1-1, with unresolved D. Germline-derived CDR1 and CDR2 are MNHEY and SVGAGI. The length of the CDR3 is 15 residues. The ends were cut back, 4 bases at V and 1 base at J, with 13 bases in the middle. CDR3 nucleotides: TGTGCCAGCAGTTCCCAAGGACGGGGGAACACTGAAGCTTTCTTT. Protein product: CASSSQGRGNTEAFF.

The J gene is TRBJ2-3, the V gene TRBV7-2, with TRBD1 matching 7 bases. Germline V lookup: CDR1 SGHTA, CDR2 FQGNSA. J lost 3 bases, V lost 5 bases, and 11 bases had no gene match. This CDR3 has 16 residues. For the CDR3, the DNA is TGTGCCAGCAGCCCGGGGACAGACCCGAGGACAGATACGCAGTATTTT. Translated: CASSPGTDPRTDTQYF.

V is TRBV7-9 and J is TRBJ1-4; D is possibly TRBD1 (5 bases). CDR3 size: 18 residues. V was clipped by 4 bases and J by 4 bases, with 22 bases between them. Germline CDR1 and CDR2: SEHNR and FQNEAQ (reference sequence). The CDR3 reads CASSYVSTGGLVNEKLFF. In DNA form, the CDR3 reads TGTGCCAGCAGCTATGTCTCGACCGGGGGATTGGTTAATGAAAAACTGTTTTTT.

This clone has a handful of counts. This chain joins TRBV27 and TRBJ1-1; D is possibly TRBD1 (5 bases). CDR3 length equals 13 residues. V lost 3 bases, J lost 7 bases, and 12 bases lay in between. CDR1 and CDR2 (germline): MNHEY, SMNVEV (reference sequence). Here the CDR3 reads CASSFAGTDEAFF. CDR3 sequence (DNA): TGTGCCAGCAGTTTTGCGGGGACGGATGAAGCTTTCTTT.

A note on this clone: Other DNA sequences of this sample code for an identical CDR3. The chain couples TRBV5-1 to TRBJ1-1; the match to TRBD1 covers 7 bases. The germline gives CDR1 SGHRS, CDR2 YFSETQ. The CDR3 has 13 residues. V shed 4 bases and J 2 bases; nucleotides not matched to a gene: 2. This CDR3 is CASSRDSNTEAFF. The CDR3, as DNA: TGCGCCAGCAGCAGGGACAGCAACACTGAAGCTTTCTTT.

The chain carries TRBV25-1 and TRBJ1-4; the D gene is possibly TRBD1 (5 bases). The V gene's germline CDR1 is MGHDK and CDR2 SYGVNS. The CDR3 length is 14 residues. Trimming left V 1 base short and J 7 bases short, with 10 bases between. CDR3 in amino acids: CASSEWGRSEKLFF. For the CDR3, the DNA is TGTGCCAGCAGTGAATGGGGCAGATCTGAAAAACTGTTTTTT.